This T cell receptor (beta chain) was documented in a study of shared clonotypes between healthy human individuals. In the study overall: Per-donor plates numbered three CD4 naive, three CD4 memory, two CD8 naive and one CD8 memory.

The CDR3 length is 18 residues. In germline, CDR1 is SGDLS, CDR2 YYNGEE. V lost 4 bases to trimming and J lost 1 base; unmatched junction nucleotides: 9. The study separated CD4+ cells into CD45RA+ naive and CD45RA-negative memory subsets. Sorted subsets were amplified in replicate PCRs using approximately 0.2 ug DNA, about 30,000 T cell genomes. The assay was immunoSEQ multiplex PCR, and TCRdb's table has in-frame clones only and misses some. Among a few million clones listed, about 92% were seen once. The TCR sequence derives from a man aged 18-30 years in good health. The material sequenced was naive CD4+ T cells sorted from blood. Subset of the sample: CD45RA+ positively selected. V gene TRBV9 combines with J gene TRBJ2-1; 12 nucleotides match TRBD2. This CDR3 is CASSPRTSGNPSYNEQFF. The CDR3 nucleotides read TGTGCCAGCAGCCCGAGGACTAGCGGGAATCCTTCCTACAATGAGCAGTTCTTC.